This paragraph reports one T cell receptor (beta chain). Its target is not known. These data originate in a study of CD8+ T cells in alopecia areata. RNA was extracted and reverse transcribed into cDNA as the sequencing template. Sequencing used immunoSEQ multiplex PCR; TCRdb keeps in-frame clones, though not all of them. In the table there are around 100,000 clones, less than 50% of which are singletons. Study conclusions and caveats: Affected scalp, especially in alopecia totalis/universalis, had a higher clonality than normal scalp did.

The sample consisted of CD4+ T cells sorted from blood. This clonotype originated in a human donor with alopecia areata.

CDR3 amino acids: CASSYSIEETQYF. DNA for the CDR3: TGTGCCAGCAGTTACTCGATTGAGGAGACCCAGTACTTC. The J gene is TRBJ2-5, the V gene TRBV6-5, with unresolved D. CDR1 and CDR2 from the germline V gene are MNHEY and SVGAGI. The CDR3 has 13 residues. Trimming left V 0 bases short and J 5 bases short, with 7 bases between.